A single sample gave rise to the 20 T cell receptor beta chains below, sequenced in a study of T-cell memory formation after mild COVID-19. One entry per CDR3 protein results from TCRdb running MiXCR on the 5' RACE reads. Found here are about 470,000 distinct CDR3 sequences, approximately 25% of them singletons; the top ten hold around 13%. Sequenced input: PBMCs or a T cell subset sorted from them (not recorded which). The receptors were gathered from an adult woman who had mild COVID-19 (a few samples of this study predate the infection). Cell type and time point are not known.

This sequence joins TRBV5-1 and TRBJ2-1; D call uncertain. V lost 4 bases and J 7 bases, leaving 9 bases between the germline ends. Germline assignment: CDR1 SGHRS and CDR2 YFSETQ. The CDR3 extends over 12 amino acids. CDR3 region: CASSAQENEQFF. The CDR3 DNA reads TGCGCCAGCAGCGCCCAGGAAAATGAGCAGTTCTTC.

The DNA of the CDR3 is TGTGCCAGCAGTCTCCTAGGCATATACGAGCAGTACTTC. Amino acids: CASSLLGIYEQYF. This chain joins TRBV7-6 and TRBJ2-7; D is uncertain. This CDR3 region has 13 residues. The V gene's germline CDR1 is SGHVS and CDR2 FNYEAQ. V lost 6 bases and J lost 4, with 13 bases in between.

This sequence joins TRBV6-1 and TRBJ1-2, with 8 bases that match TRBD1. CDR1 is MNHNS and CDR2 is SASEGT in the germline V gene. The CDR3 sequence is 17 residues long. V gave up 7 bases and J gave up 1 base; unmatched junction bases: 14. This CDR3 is CASNLGGTGAGNYGYTF. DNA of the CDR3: TGTGCCAGCAACCTGGGGGGGACAGGCGCCGGTAACTATGGCTACACCTTC.

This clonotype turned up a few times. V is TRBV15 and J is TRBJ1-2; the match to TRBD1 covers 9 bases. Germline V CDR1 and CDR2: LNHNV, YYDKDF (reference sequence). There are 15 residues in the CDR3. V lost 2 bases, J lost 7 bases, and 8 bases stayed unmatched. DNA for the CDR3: TGTGCCACCAGCAGATTCCCGGACAGGGGTGGTGGCTACACCTTC. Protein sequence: CATSRFPDRGGGYTF. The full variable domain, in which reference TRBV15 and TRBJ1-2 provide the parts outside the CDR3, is DAMVIQNPRYQVTQFGKPVTLSCSQTLNHNVMYWYQQKSSQAPKLLFHYYDKDFNNEADTPDNFQSRRPNTSFCFLDIRSPGLGDTAMYLCATSRFPDRGGGYTFGSGTRLTVV.

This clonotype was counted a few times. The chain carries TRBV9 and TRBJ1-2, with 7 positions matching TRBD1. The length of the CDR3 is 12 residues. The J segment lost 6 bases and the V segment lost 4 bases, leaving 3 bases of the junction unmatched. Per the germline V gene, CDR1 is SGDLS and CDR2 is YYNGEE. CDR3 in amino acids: CASSTGTDGYTF. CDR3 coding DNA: TGTGCCAGCAGCACCGGGACAGATGGCTACACCTTC.

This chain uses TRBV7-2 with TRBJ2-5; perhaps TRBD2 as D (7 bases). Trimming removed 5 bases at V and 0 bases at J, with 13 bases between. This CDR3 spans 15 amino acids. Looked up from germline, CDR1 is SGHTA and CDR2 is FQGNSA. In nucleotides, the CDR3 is TGTGCCAGCAGCGCCCGCGGGGGCAACCAAGAGACCCAGTACTTC. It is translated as CASSARGGNQETQYF.

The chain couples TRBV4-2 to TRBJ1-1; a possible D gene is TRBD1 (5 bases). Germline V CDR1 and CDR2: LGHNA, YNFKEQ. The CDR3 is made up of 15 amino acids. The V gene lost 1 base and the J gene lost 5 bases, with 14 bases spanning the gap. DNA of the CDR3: TGTGCCAGCAGCCAAGCCAACAGGTGGGGGACTGAAGCTTTCTTT. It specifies CASSQANRWGTEAFF.

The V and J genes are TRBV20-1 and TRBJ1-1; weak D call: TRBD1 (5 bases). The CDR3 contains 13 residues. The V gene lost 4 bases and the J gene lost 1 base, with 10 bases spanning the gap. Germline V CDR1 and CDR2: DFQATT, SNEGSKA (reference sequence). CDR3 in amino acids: CSAKTASNTEAFF. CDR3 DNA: TGCAGTGCTAAGACAGCTTCGAACACTGAAGCTTTCTTT.

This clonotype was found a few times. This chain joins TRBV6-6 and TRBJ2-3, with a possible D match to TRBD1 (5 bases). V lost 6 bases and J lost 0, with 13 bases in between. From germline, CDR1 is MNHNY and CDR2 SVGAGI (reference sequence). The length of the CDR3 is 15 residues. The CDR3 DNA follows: TGTGCCAGCAGCAGAGGACATTCTAGCACAGATACGCAGTATTTT. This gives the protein CASSRGHSSTDTQYF.

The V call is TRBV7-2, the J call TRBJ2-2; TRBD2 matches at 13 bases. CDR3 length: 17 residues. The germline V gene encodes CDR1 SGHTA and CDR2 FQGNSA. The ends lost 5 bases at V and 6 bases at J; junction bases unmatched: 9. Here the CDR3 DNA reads TGTGCCAGCAGCCTCCAGGGACTAGCGGGATCGGCCGGGGAGCTGTTTTTT. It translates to CASSLQGLAGSAGELFF. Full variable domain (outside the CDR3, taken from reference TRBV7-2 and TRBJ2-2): GAGVSQSPSNKVTEKGKDVELRCDPISGHTALYWYRQSLGQGLEFLIYFQGNSAPDKSGLPSDRFSAERTGGSVSTLTIQRTQQEDSAVYLCASSLQGLAGSAGELFFGEGSRLTVL.

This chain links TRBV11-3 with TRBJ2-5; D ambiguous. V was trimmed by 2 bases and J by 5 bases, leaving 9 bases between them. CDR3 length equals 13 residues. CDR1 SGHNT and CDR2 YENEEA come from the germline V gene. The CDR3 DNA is TGTGCCAGCAGCTTAAACAGTCGGGAGACCCAGTACTTC. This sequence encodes CASSLNSRETQYF. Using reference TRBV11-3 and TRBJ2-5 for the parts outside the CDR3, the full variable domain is EAGVVQSPRYKIIEKKQPVAFWCNPISGHNTLYWYLQNLGQGPELLIRYENEEAVDDSQLPKDRFSAERLKGVDSTLKIQPAELGDSAVYLCASSLNSRETQYFGPGTRLLVL.

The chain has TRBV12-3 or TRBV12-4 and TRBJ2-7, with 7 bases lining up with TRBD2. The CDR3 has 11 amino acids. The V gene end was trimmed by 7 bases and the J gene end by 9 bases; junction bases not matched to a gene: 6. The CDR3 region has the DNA TGTGCCAGCACAATGGGAGGGCCGCAGTACTTC. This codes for CASTMGGPQYF.

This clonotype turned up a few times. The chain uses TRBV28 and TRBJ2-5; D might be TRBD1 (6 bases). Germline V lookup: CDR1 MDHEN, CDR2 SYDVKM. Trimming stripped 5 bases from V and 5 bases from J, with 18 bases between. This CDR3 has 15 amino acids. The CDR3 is CASSQPGDFRETQYF. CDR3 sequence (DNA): TGTGCCAGCAGTCAGCCAGGGGATTTTCGGGAGACCCAGTACTTC.

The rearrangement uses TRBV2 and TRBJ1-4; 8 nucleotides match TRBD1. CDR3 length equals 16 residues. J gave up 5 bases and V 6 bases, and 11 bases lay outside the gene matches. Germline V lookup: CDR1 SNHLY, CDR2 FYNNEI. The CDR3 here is CASSDRGVGSNEKLFF. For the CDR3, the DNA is TGTGCCAGCAGCGACAGGGGTGTGGGTTCGAATGAAAAACTGTTTTTT.

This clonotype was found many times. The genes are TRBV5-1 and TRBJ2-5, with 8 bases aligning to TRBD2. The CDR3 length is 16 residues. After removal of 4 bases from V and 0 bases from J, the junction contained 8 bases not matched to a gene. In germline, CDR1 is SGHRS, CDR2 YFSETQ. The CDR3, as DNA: TGCGCCAGCAGCACCCTCGTCGGGGGGGACCAAGAGACCCAGTACTTC. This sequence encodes CASSTLVGGDQETQYF.

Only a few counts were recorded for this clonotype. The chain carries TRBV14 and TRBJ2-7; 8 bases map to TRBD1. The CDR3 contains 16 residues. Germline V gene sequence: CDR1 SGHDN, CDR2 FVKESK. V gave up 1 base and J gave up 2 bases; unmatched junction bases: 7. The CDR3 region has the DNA TGTGCCAGCAGCCAAGTAAACCGGGACAGGCCCTACGAGCAGTACTTC. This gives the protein CASSQVNRDRPYEQYF.

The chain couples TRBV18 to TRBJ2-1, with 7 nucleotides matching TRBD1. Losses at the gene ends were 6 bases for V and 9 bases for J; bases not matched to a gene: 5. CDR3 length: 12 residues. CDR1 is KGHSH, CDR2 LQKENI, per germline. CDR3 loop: CASSPSGGEQFF. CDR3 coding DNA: TGTGCCAGCTCGCCCTCAGGGGGTGAGCAGTTCTTC.

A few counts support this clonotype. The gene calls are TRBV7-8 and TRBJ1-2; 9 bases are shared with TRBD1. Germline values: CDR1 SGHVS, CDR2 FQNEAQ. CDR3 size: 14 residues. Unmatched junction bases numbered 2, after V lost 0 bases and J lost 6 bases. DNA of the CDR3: TGTGCCAGCAGCTTAGCAGACAGGGGGGATGGCTACACCTTC. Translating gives CASSLADRGDGYTF. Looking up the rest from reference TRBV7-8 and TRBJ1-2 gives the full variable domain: GAGVSQSPRYKVAKRGQDVALRCDPISGHVSLFWYQQALGQGPEFLTYFQNEAQLDKSGLPSDRFFAERPEGSVSTLKIQRTQQEDSAVYLCASSLADRGDGYTFGSGTRLTVV.

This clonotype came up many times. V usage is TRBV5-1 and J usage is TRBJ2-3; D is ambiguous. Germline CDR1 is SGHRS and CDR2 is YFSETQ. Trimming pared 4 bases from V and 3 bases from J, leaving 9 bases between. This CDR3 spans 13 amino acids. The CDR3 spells CASSPELTDTQYF. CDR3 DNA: TGCGCCAGCAGCCCCGAGTTGACAGATACGCAGTATTTT. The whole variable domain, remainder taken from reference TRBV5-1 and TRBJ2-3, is KAGVTQTPRYLIKTRGQQVTLSCSPISGHRSVSWYQQTPGQGLQFLFEYFSETQRNKGNFPGRFSGRQFSNSRSEMNVSTLELGDSALYLCASSPELTDTQYFGPGTRLTVL.

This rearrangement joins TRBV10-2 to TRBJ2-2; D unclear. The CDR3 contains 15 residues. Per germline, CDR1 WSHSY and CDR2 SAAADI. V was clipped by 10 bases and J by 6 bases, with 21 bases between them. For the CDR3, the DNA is TGCGCCACCATGGCCGACGTAGTGTTCTCCGGGGAGCTGTTTTTT. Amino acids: CATMADVVFSGELFF.